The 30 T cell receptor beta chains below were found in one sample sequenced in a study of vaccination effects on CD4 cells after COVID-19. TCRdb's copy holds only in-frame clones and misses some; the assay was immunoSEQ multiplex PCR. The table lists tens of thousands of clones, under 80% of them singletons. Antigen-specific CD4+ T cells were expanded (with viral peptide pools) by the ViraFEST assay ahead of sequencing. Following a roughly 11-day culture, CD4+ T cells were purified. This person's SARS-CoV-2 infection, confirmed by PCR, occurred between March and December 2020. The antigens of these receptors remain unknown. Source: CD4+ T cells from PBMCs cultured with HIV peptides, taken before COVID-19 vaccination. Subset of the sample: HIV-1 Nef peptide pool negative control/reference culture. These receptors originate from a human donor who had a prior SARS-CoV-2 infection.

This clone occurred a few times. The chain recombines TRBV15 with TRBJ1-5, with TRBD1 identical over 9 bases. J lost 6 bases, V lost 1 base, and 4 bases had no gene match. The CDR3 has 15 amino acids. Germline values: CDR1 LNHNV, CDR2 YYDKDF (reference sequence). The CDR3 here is CATSRGGQGSQPQHF. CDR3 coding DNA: TGTGCCACCAGCAGAGGGGGACAGGGTAGTCAGCCCCAGCATTTT.

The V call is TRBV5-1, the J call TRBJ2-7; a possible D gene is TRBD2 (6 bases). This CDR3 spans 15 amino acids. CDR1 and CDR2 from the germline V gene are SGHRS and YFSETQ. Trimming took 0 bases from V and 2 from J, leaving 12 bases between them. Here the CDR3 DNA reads TGCGCCAGCAGCTTGGCCGCAGGACTAACCTACGAGCAGTACTTC. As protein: CASSLAAGLTYEQYF.

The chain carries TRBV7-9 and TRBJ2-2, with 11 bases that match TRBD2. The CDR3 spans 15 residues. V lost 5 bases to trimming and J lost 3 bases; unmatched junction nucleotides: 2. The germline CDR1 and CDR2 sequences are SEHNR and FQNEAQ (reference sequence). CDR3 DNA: TGTGCCAGCAGCCAGGGACTAGCGGACACCGGGGAGCTGTTTTTT. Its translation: CASSQGLADTGELFF.

CDR3 protein: CASRVLGIREAFF. CDR3 nucleotides: TGTGCCAGCAGGGTTTTGGGGATACGTGAAGCTTTCTTT. This chain connects TRBV12-3 or TRBV12-4 to TRBJ1-1; D unclear. The length of the CDR3 is 13 residues. V was pared by 6 bases and J by 7 bases, with 15 bases between.

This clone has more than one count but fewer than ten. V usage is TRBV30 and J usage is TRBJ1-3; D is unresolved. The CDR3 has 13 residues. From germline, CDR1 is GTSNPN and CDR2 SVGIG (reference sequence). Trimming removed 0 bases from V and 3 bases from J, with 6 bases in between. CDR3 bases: TGTGCCTGGAGTGTTATCGTTGGAAACACCATATATTTT. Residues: CAWSVIVGNTIYF.

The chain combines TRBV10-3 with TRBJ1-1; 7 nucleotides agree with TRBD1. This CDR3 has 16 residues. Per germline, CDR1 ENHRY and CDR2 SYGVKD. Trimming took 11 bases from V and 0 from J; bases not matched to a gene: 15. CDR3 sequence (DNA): TGTGCCTCCTCCGGACAGGATAAAACGGTGAACACTGAAGCTTTCTTT. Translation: CASSGQDKTVNTEAFF.

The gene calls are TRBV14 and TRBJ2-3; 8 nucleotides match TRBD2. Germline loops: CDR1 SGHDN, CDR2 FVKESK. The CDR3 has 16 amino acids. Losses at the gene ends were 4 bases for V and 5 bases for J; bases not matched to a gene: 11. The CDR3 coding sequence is TGTGCCAGCAGCCCCTGGGGACGGGGGGGCATAGATACGCAGTATTTT. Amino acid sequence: CASSPWGRGGIDTQYF.

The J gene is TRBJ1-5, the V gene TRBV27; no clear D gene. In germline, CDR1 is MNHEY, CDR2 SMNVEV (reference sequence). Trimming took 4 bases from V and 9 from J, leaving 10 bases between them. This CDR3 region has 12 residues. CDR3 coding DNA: TGTGCCAGCAGTTCTAACTTTGGGCCCCAGCATTTT. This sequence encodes CASSSNFGPQHF.

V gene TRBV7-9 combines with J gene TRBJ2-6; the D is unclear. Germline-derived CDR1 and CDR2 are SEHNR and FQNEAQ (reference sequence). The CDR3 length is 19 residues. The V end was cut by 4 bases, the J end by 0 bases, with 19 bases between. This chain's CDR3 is CASSSFPGWRHSGANVLTF. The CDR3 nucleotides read TGTGCCAGCAGCTCTTTCCCCGGATGGCGACACTCTGGGGCCAACGTCCTGACTTTC.

CDR3 nucleotides: TGTGCCAGCAACACACGAACTAGCACAGATACGCAGTATTTT. This codes for CASNTRTSTDTQYF. The V and J genes are TRBV6-5 and TRBJ2-3, with unresolved D. From germline, CDR1 is MNHEY and CDR2 SVGAGI. CDR3 length: 14 amino acids. The V and J ends lost 7 bases and 0 bases respectively, with 11 bases between them.

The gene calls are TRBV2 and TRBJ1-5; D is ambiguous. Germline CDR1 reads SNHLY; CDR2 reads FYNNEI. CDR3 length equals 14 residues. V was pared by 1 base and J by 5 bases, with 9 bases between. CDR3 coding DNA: TGTGCCAGCAGTGAAGGTTGGGAGGATCAGCCCCAGCATTTT. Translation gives CASSEGWEDQPQHF.

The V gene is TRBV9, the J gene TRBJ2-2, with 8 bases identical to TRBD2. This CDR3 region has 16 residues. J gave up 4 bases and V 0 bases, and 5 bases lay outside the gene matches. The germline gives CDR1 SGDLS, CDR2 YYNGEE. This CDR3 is CASSVVSGGSTGELFF. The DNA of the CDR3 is TGTGCCAGCAGCGTAGTGAGCGGGGGTTCCACCGGGGAGCTGTTTTTT. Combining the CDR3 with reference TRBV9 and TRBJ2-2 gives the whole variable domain DSGVTQTPKHLITATGQRVTLRCSPRSGDLSVYWYQQSLDQGLQFLIQYYNGEERAKGNILERFSAQQFPDLHSELNLSSLELGDSALYFCASSVVSGGSTGELFFGEGSRLTVL.

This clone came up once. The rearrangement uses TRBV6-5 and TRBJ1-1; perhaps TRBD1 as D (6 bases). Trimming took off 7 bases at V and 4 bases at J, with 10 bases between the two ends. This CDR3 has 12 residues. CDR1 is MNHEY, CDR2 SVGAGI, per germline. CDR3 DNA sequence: TGTGCCAGCACCCGGACAGCCACTGAAGCTTTCTTT. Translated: CASTRTATEAFF.

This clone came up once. CDR3 loop: CASSHVPQGPYGYTF. The CDR3 bases are TGCGCCAGCAGCCATGTTCCCCAGGGTCCCTATGGCTACACCTTC. The rearrangement uses TRBV4-1 and TRBJ1-2; possible D gene TRBD1, 5 bases. Germline V gene lookup returns CDR1 MGHRA and CDR2 YSYEKL. V was cut by 3 bases and J by 4 bases, with 15 bases left in between. The CDR3 has 15 residues.

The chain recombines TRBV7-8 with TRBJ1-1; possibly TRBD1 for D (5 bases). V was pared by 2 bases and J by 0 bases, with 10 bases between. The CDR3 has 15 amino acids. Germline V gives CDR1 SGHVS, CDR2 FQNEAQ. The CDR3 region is CASSLKRGMNTEAFF. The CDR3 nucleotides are TGTGCCAGCAGCTTAAAGAGGGGCATGAACACTGAAGCTTTCTTT.

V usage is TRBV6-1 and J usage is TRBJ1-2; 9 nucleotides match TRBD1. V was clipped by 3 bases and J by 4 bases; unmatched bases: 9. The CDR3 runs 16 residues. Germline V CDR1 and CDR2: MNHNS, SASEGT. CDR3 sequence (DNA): TGTGCCAGCAGTGACTGGAAGGACAGGGGTGGCTATGGCTACACCTTC. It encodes CASSDWKDRGGYGYTF.

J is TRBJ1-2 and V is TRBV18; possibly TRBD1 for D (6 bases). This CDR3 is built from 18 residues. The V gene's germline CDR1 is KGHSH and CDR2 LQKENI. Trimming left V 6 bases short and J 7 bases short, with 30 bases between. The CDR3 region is CASSPTAPILRGSAGYTF. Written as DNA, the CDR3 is TGTGCCAGCTCCCCCACCGCTCCCATACTCAGGGGATCAGCTGGCTACACCTTC.

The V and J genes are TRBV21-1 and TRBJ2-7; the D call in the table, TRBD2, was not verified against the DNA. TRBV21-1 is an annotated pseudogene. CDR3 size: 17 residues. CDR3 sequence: CASSPVRSGEDSYEQYF. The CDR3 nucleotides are TGTGCCAGCAGCCCCGTCAGGTCGGGAGAAGACTCCTACGAGCAGTACTTC.

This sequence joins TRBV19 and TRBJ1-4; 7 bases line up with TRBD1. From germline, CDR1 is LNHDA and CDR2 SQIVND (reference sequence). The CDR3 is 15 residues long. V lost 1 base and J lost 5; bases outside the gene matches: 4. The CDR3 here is CASSIAQGFNEKLFF. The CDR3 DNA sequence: TGTGCCAGTAGTATAGCACAGGGGTTCAATGAAAAACTGTTTTTT.

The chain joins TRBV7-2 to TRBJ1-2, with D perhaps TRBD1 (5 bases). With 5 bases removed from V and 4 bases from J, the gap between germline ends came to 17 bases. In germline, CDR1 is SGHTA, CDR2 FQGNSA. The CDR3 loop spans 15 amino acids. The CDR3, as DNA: TGTGCCAGCAGCCTCAACGGGGGAGAGGGCTATGGCTACACCTTC. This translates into CASSLNGGEGYGYTF.

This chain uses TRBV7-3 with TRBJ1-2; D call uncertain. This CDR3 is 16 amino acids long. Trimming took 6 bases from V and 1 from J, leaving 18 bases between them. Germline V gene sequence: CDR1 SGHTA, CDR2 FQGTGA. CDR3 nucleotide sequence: TGTGCCAGCAGTTCAAGGTGGGGAGTGCATAACTATGGCTACACCTTC. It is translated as CASSSRWGVHNYGYTF.

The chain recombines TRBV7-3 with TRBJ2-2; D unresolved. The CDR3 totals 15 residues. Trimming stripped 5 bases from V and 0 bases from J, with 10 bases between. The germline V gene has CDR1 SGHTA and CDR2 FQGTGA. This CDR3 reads CASSPQASNTGELFF. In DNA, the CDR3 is TGTGCCAGCAGCCCACAAGCATCGAACACCGGGGAGCTGTTTTTT.

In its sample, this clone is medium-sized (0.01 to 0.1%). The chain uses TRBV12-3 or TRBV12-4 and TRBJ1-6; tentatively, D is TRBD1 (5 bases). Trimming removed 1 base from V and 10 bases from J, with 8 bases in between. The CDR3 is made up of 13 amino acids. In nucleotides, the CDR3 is TGTGCCAGCAGTTTAGAACAGGCATCACCCCTCCACTTT. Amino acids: CASSLEQASPLHF.

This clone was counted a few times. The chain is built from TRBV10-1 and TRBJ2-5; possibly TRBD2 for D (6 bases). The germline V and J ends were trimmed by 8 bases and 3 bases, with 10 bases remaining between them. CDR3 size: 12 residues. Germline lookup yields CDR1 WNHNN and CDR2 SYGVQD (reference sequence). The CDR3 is CASSGRKETQYF. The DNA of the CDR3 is TGCGCCAGCTCGGGGAGGAAAGAGACCCAGTACTTC.

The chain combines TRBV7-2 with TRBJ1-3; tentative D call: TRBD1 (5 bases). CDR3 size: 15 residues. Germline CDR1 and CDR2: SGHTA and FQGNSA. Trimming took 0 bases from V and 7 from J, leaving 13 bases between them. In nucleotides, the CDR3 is TGTGCCAGCAGCTTAGCCCACGGTGGGGGGAACACCATATATTTT. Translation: CASSLAHGGGNTIYF.

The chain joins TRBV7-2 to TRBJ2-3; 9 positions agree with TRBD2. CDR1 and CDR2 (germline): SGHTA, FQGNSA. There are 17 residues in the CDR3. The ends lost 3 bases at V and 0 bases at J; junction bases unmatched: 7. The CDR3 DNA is TGTGCCAGCAGCTTTAGCGGGAGTTCGCGTAGCACAGATACGCAGTATTTT. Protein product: CASSFSGSSRSTDTQYF.

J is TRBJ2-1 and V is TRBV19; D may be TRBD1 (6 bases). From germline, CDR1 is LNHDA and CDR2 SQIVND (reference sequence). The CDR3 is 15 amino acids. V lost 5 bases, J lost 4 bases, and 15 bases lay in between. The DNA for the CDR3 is TGTGCCAGTAGTCTAGGGGGTAAGGTTTACAATGAGCAGTTCTTC. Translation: CASSLGGKVYNEQFF.

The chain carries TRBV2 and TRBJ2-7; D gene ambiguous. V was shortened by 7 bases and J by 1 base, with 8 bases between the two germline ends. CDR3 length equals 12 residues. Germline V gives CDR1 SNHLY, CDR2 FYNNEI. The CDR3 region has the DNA TGTGCCAGCACTCAGGAGTCCTACGAGCAGTACTTC. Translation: CASTQESYEQYF.

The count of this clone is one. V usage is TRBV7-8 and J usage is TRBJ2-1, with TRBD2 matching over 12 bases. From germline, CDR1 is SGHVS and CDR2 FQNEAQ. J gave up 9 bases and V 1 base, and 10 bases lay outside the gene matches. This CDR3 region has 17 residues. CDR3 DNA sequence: TGTGCCAGCAGCTTAGTGTGGACTAGCGGGACGGGGCGTGAGCAGTTCTTC. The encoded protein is CASSLVWTSGTGREQFF.

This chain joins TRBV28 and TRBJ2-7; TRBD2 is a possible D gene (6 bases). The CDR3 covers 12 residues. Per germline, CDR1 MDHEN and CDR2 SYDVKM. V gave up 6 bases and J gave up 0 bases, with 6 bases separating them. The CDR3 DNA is TGTGCCAGCAGGCGGGACTCCTACGAGCAGTACTTC. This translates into CASRRDSYEQYF.